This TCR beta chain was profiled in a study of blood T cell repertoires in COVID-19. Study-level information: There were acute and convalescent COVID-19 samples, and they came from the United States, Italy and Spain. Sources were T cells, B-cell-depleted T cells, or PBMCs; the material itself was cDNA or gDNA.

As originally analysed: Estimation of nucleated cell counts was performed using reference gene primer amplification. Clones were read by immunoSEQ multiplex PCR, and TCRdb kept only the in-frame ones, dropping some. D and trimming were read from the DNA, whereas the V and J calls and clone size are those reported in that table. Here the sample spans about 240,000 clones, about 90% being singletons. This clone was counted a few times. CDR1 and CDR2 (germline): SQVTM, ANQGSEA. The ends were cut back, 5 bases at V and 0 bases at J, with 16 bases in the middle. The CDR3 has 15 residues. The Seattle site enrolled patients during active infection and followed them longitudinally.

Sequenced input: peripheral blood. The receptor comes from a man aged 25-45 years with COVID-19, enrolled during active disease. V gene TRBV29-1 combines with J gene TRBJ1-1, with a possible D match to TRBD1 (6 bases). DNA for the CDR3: TGCAGCGTTACAGGACAGCTTCTAATGAACACTGAAGCTTTCTTT. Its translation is CSVTGQLLMNTEAFF.